This TCR beta chain was sequenced in a study of T cell responses to AZD1222 COVID-19 vaccine. Comments on this clone: Its antigen is still unknown.

General study results and limits: Unmutated regions of variants are reportedly targeted by nearly half of spike-specific TCRs. When two AZD1222 doses had been given, Spike-specific TCR breadth and depth rose. Seropositive status at baseline applied to only 6 or 7 AZD1222 recipients.

TCRdb's copy holds only in-frame clones and misses some; the assay was immunoSEQ multiplex PCR. The table lists approximately 80,000 clones, 88% of them singletons. Trimming cost V 5 bases and J 7 bases; bases outside gene matches: 11. The length of the CDR3 is 16 residues. The germline V gene has CDR1 SGHVS and CDR2 FQNEAQ. The receptor's source is an adult in good health. This chain connects TRBV7-8 to TRBJ1-4, with 9 bases identical to TRBD1. Specimen: peripheral blood, collected on day 0 of MenACWY control vaccination. Written as DNA, the CDR3 is TGTGCCAGCAGCCGAGGACTACAGGGGGCGGGTGAAAAACTGTTTTTT. Translation: CASSRGLQGAGEKLFF.